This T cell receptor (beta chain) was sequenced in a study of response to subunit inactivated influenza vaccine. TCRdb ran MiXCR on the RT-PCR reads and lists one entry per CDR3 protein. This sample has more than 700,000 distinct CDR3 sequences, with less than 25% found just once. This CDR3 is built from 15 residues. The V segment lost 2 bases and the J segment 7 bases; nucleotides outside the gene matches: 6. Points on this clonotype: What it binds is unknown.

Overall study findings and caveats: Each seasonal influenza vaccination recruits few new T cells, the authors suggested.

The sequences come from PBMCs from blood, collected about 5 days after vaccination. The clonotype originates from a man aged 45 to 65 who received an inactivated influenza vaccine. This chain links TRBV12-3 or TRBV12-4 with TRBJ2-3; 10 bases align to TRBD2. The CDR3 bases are TGTGCCAGCAGTTTACAGCGGGGGGGCCCCAATACGCAGTATTTT. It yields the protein CASSLQRGGPNTQYF.